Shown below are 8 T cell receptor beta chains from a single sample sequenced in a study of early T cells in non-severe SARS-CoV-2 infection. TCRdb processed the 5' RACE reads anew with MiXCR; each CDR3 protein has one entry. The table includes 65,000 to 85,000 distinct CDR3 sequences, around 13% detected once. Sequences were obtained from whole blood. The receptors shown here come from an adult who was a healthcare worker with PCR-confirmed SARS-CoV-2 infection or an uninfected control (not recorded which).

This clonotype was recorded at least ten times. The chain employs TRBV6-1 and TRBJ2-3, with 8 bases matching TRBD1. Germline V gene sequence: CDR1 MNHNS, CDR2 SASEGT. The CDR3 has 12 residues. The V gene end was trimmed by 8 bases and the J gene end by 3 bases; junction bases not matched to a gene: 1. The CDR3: CASQGATDTQYF. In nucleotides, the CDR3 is TGTGCCAGCCAGGGGGCAACAGATACGCAGTATTTT.

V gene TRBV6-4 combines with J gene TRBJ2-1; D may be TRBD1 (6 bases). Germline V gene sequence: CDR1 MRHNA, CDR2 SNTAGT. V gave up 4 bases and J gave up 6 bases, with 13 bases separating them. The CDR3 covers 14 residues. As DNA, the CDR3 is TGTGCCAGCAGTGCCGGGAAAGGGGGCAATGAGCAGTTCTTC. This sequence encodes CASSAGKGGNEQFF.

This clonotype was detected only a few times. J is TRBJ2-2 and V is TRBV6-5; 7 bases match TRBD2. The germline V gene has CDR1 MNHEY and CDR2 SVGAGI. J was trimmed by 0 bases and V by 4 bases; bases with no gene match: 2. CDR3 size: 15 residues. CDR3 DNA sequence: TGTGCCAGCAGTTCCGGGACTACGAACACCGGGGAGCTGTTTTTT. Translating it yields CASSSGTTNTGELFF.

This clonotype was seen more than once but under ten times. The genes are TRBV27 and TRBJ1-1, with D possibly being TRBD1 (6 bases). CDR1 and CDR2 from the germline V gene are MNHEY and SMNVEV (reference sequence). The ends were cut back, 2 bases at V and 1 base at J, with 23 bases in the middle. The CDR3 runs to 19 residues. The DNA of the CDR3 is TGTGCCAGCAGTTTAAAGCGGGAAGGGGGTTCCTCCGGGAACACTGAAGCTTTCTTT. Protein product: CASSLKREGGSSGNTEAFF.

The CDR3 DNA reads TGCAGTGCTAGGCGAGAAAGGGACTATATCAATGAGCAGTTCTTC. It yields the protein CSARRERDYINEQFF. The J gene is TRBJ2-1, the V gene TRBV20-1; 7 nucleotides agree with TRBD2. The CDR3 has 15 amino acids. Trimming cost V 3 bases and J 6 bases; bases outside gene matches: 11. Per germline, CDR1 DFQATT and CDR2 SNEGSKA (reference sequence).

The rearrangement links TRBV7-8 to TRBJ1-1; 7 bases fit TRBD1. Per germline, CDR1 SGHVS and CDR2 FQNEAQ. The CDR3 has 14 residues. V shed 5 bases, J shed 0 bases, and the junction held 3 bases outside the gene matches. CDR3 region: CASSQTGMNTEAFF. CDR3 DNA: TGTGCCAGCAGCCAGACAGGGATGAACACTGAAGCTTTCTTT.

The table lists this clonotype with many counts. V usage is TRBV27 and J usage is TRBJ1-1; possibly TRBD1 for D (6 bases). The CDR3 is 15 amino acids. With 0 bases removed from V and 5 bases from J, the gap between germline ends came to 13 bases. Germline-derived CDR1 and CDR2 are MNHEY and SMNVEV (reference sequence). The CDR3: CASSLSGQGLTEAFF. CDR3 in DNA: TGTGCCAGCAGTTTATCGGGGCAGGGGCTGACTGAAGCTTTCTTT.

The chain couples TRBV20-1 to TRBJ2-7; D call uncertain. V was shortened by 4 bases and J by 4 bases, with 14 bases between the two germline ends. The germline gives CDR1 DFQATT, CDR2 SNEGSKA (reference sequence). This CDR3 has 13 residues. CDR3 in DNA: TGCAGTGCTATAAAACCGGAGCTATACGAGCAGTACTTC. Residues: CSAIKPELYEQYF.